This TCR beta chain was retrieved from a study of T cell repertoires in cytomegalovirus infection. MiXCR, applied by TCRdb to the reads, yields one record per CDR3 protein. The table records about 130,000 distinct CDR3 sequences, 7% to 9.5% of them present only once. This clonotype was counted ten times or more. Trimming took 5 bases from V and 4 from J; bases not matched to a gene: 17. There are 18 residues in the CDR3. Looked up from germline, CDR1 is LNHDA and CDR2 is SQIVND (reference sequence). V is TRBV19 and J is TRBJ1-1, with 9 bases fitting TRBD1. The sequence was collected from a human donor in good health (CMV status not recorded). Some clones in this sample may be carry-over from other donors' samples. The sample comprised PBMCs. CDR3 nucleotide sequence: TGTGCCAGTAGTCTTTCTCCGGGACAGGGCGGCGTGGGCACTGAAGCTTTCTTT. This sequence encodes CASSLSPGQGGVGTEAFF. The whole variable domain, remainder taken from reference TRBV19 and TRBJ1-1, is DGGITQSPKYLFRKEGQNVTLSCEQNLNHDAMYWYRQDPGQGLRLIYYSQIVNDFQKGDIAEGYSVSREKKESFPLTVTSAQKNPTAFYLCASSLSPGQGGVGTEAFFGQGTRLTVV.